This paragraph covers one T cell receptor (beta chain) sequence. This clonotype has at least ten counts. Which antigen it targets is not known. No clone much larger than this one lies a single base away; base qualities are absent. These data belong to a study of T cells in Graves' hyperthyroidism and ophthalmopathy (dated by TCRdb to about 2019). About the investigation overall: Peripheral blood samples were taken at the time of initial diagnosis, prior to any treatment. Thyroid tissue and blood T-cell repertoires from six Graves' hyperthyroidism patients were also compared in the study. According to the paper, TCR Vbeta CDR3 sequencing was carried out on more than 120 peripheral blood samples, which came from fewer than 50 ophthalmopathy, fewer than 80 hyperthyroidism and approximately 17 progressor patients. Prospective prediction of ophthalmopathy was tested in an independent validation cohort of 18 to 20 hyperthyroidism patients and 17 patients who later progressed to ophthalmopathy. TCR V-J signatures able to tell the groups apart were searched for in a discovery cohort of 100 or so patients, of whom 40 to 45 had Graves' ophthalmopathy and roughly 59 had stable Graves' hyperthyroidism. For training and testing, the roughly 97 patients in the discovery cohort were randomly divided in a 7:3 ratio. After sampling, hyperthyroidism patients received methimazole starting at 30 mg daily, and ophthalmopathy patients received high-dose intravenous methylprednisolone.

Ophthalmopathy patients had moderately to severely active disease, with a Clinical Activity Score of 3 or more, a NOSPECS grade of 4 or more, and a disease duration of less than 3 months. The study excluded patients with uncontrolled infections, other autoimmune diseases, pregnancy or lactation. Diagnoses were based on clinical symptoms, serum thyroxine and TRAb, thyroid ultrasound and orbital computed tomography. PBMCs were isolated from about 9.2 ml of fresh peripheral blood by Ficoll-Paque density gradient centrifugation. Total RNA was extracted with Trizol reagent, and quality was checked on an Agilent 2100 Bioanalyzer. V is pared back by 0 bases and J by 3 bases, with 13 bases lying between the germline termini. According to the germline V gene, CDR1 reads SGHRS and CDR2 reads YFSETQ. The CDR3 has 15 amino acids, counting the end cysteine and phenylalanine. CDR3 DNA only is kept here, 45 bases in frame from base 1.

What the study reported, not specific to this receptor: In validation, the model predicted progression to ophthalmopathy a median of about 5.9 months before onset, with roughly 70% sensitivity and roughly 77% specificity. No statistical method was used to set the sample size in advance, and investigators knew the group allocation. Ophthalmopathy was separated from stable hyperthyroidism by a 13 V-J signature model, with 87.88% sensitivity and 81% to 83% specificity obtained in cross-validation and 80%/75% obtained in testing. Most expanded thyroid clonotypes (frequency above 0.001) were also found in blood, which suggests that blood repertoires may mirror thyroid immune responses.

The TCR beta CDR3 regions were amplified from the RNA transcripts. A first-round RT-PCR of the TCR CDR3 used the HTBI primer set with the Qiagen OneStep RT-PCR kit. The libraries were constructed in a second round of multiplex PCR and then size-selected and purified. Libraries were sequenced paired-end with 100 bp reads on an Illumina HiSeq2000. On the study's bioinformatics: SOAPnuke was used to process the raw data, with reads discarded if the reads contained adapters or uncalled bases, had a mean Phred below 15, or lacked an exact constant-primer or identifier match. COPE v1.2.5 was used to merge high-quality paired reads, and clonotypes were defined as unique nucleotide sequences. MiTCR v1.1 was used to align the clonotypes against IMGT TRBV, TRBD and TRBJ reference segments. The analysis included only V-J combinations with a frequency above 0.0001, which together covered around 99% of the repertoires. The TCS score was defined as F50 (clonal expansion) divided by E x V (chaos), with BLOSUM62-based TCRdist calculated between CDR3 peptides within each V-J. Welch's t-statistics and random forest reduced around 520 V-J features to 13, which were used in a naive Bayes classifier (R e1071). The raw public reads went through TCRdb reprocessing: fastp at Q25, MiXCR clone calling, in-frame beta chains kept. Rows matching on CDR3 protein sequence are summarized as one entry with the most common DNA and genes. The authors' filters were not applied to this entry. The sample table shows about 260,000 distinct CDR3 sequences, and roughly 15% are seen once. Around 28% of the sample rests with the top ten.

This sequence was found in a young woman with Graves' ophthalmopathy. Sequencing used blood. In this chain, TRBV5-1 is recombined with TRBJ2-7; matching of 5 bases hints at TRBD2 as the D gene. The CDR3 loop reads CASSLVSDGGYEQYF. Read as DNA, the sequence is TGCGCCAGCAGCTTGGTCTCGGACGGAGGCTACGAGCAGTACTTC.